This record looks at one TCR beta chain sequence and its context. The sample is drawn from a study of blood T cell repertoires in COVID-19. Study-wide context: Both acute and convalescent COVID-19 samples were obtained from the United States, Italy and Spain. T cells, B-cell-depleted T cells, or PBMCs provided the cDNA or gDNA that served as material.

The age range of participants was about 18 to 100 years, with residence in about 25 US areas. Allocation to cohorts depended on clinical history reported by the participants. This table comes from immunoSEQ multiplex PCR, and its TCRdb copy is limited to in-frame clones, with some not included. The data hold about 180,000 clones, with around 90% observed a single time. The V gene end was trimmed by 4 bases and the J gene end by 3 bases; junction bases not matched to a gene: 11. Germline V lookup: CDR1 SGDLS, CDR2 YYNGEE. The CDR3 is made up of 17 amino acids. Input material: PBMCs or T cells enriched from blood (not recorded which). The chain is built from TRBV9 and TRBJ1-5; 9 bases map to TRBD1. The source is a woman aged 18-35 years who had recovered from COVID-19. CDR3 nucleotides: TGTGCCAGCAGCTCGCTCACAGGGGGCTGGGACAATCAGCCCCAGCATTTT. Translated, it gives CASSSLTGGWDNQPQHF. Together with reference TRBV9 and TRBJ1-5, the CDR3 gives the full variable domain: DSGVTQTPKHLITATGQRVTLRCSPRSGDLSVYWYQQSLDQGLQFLIQYYNGEERAKGNILERFSAQQFPDLHSELNLSSLELGDSALYFCASSSLTGGWDNQPQHFGDGTRLSIL.